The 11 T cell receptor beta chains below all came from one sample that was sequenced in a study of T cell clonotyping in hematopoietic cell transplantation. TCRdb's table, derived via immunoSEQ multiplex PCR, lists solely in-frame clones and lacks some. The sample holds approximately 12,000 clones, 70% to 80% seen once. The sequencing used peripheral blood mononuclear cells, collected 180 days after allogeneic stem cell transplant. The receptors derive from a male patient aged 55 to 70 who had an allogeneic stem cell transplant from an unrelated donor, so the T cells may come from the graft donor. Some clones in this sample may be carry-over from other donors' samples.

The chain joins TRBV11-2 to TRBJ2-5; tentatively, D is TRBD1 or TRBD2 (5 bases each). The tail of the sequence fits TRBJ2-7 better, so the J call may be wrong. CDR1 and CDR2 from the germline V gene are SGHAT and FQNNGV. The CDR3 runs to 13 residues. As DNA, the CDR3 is TGTGCCAGCAGCTCCTGGGGGACCTACGAGCAGTACTTC. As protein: CASSSWGTYEQYF.

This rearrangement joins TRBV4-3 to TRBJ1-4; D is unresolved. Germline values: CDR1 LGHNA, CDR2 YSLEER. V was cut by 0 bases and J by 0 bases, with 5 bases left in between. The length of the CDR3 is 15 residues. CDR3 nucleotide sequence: TGCGCCAGCAGCCAAGACGGTGCAACTAATGAAAAACTGTTTTTT. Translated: CASSQDGATNEKLFF.

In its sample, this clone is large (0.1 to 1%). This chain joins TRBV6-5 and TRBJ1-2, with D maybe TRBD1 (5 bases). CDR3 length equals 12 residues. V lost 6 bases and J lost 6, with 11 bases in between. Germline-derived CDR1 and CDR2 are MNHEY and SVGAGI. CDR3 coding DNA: TGTGCCAGCAGCTTGGGGGGGGATGGCTACACCTTC. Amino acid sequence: CASSLGGDGYTF.

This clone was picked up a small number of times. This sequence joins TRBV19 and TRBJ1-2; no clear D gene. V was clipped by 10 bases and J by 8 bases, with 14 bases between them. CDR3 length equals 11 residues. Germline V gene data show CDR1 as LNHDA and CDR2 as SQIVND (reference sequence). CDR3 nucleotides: TGTGCCATTTCGGCGGGGTACGGCTACACCTTC. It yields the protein CAISAGYGYTF.

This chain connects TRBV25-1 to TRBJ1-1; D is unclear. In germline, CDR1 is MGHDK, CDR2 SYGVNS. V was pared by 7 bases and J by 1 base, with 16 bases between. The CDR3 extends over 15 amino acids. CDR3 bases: TGTGCCAGCATCCCAGATTCGGACCGGAACACTGAAGCTTTCTTT. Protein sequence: CASIPDSDRNTEAFF.

CDR3 nucleotides: TGCGCCAGCAGCATTGACAATGAGCAGTTCTTC. This sequence encodes CASSIDNEQFF. The gene calls are TRBV5-1 and TRBJ2-1; D ambiguous. Germline-derived CDR1 and CDR2 are SGHRS and YFSETQ. CDR3 length: 11 residues. V lost 4 bases and J 5 bases, leaving 4 bases between the germline ends.

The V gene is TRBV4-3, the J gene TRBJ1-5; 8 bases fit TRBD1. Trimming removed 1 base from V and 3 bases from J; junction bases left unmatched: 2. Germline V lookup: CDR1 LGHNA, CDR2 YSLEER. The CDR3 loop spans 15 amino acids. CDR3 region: CASSQGTGINQPQHF. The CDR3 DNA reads TGCGCCAGCAGCCAAGGGACAGGGATCAATCAGCCCCAGCATTTT.

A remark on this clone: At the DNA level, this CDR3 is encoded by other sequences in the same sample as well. As DNA, the CDR3 is TGTGCCTGGAGTGTGCAACCCCGGGAGCAGTTCTTC. This encodes CAWSVQPREQFF. The chain links TRBV30 to TRBJ2-1; no clear D. In germline, CDR1 is GTSNPN, CDR2 SVGIG (reference sequence). The CDR3 extends over 12 amino acids. Between the trimmed V and J ends, which lost 0 bases and 10 bases, there was a span of 10 bases.

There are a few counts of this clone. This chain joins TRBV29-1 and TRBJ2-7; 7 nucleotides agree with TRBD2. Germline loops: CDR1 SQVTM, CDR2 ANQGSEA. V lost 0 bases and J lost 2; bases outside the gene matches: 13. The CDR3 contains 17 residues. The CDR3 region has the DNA TGCAGCGTTGAAGATCCAGAGGATGAACTAGCGCCCTACGAGCAGTACTTC. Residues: CSVEDPEDELAPYEQYF.

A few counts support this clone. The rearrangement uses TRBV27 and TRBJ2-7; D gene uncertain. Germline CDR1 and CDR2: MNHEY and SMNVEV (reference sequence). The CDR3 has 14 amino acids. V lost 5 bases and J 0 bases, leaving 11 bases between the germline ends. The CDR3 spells CASSATKSSYEQYF. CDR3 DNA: TGTGCCAGCAGTGCGACAAAGAGCTCCTACGAGCAGTACTTC.

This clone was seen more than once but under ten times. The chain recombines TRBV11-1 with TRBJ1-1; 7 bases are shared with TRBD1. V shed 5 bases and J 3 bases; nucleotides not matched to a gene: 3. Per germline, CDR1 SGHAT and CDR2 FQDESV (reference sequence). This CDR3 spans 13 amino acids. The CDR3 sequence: CASSGQGDTEAFF. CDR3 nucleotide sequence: TGTGCCAGCAGCGGGCAGGGGGACACTGAAGCTTTCTTT.